The text below deals with one T cell receptor beta chain. Authors' data handling: The authors estimated nucleated cell counts from reference gene primer amplification. Libraries were prepared by immunoSEQ multiplex PCR; TCRdb keeps only in-frame clonotypes and omits some of them. The V and J calls and the clone size are those of that table, but D and trimming were determined from the DNA. The sample gives approximately 97,000 clones, 87% of which show up once; 2% to 2.5% is in the top ten. The data are from a study of blood T cell repertoires in COVID-19. CDR3 size: 13 residues. Germline trimming cut 9 bases from V and 1 base from J; bases unmatched to any gene: 3.

V and J are TRBV12-3 or TRBV12-4 and TRBJ2-1; TRBD1 matches at 7 bases. The specimen was peripheral blood. The sequence derives from a man aged 45-65 years with active COVID-19. The CDR3 region has the DNA TGTGCCAGTGGGGACAGATCCTACAATGAGCAGTTCTTC. Translating gives CASGDRSYNEQFF.